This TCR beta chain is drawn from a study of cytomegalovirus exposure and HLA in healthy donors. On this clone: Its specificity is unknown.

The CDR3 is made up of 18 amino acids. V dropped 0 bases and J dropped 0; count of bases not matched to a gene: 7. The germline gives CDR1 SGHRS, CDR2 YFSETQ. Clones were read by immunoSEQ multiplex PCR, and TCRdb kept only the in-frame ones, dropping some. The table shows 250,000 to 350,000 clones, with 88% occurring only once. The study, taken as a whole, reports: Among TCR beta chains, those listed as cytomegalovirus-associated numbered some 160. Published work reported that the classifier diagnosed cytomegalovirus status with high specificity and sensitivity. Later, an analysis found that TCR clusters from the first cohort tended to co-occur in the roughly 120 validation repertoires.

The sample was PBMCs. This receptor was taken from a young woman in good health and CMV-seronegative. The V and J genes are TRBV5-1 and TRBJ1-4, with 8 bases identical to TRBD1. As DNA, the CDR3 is TGCGCCAGCAGCTTGGATAGACAGGGGACAACAACTAATGAAAAACTGTTTTTT. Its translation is CASSLDRQGTTTNEKLFF.